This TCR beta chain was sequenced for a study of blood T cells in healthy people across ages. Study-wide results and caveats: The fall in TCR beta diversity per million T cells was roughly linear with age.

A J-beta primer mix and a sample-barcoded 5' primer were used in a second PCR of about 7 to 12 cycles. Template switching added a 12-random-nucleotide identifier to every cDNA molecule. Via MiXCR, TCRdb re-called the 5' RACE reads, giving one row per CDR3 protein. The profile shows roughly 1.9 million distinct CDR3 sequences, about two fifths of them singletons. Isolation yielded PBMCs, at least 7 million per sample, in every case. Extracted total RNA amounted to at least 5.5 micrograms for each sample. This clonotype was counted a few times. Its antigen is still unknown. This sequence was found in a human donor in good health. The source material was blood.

This CDR3 is CAVSKLAKNIQYF. The CDR3 DNA reads TGTGCTGTGTCGAAGTTAGCCAAAAACATTCAGTACTTC. The V gene is TRBV13, the J gene TRBJ2-4; no reliable D call. The CDR3 spans 13 residues. Germline V gives CDR1 PRHDT, CDR2 FYEKMQ (reference sequence).